Listed here is a single T cell receptor (beta chain). Its cognate antigen is unknown. The data stem from a study of CXCR3-negative and CXCR3-positive naive CD8 T cells. Sorting was done in triplicate for each CD8+ T cell subset (300,000 cells each). CD45RO-CCR7+CD27+CD95- marked naive CD8+ T cells. Germline values: CDR1 SGHKS, CDR2 YYEKEE (reference sequence). CDR3 size: 11 residues. Study-wide results and limits: Similarly elevated diversity marked both naive subsets, with memory CD8+ cells showing far lower diversity. CXCR3-negative naive cells had less hydrophobic TRB CDR3s than did CXCR3-positive naive cells. The authors found comparable surface CD5 between naive subsets and inferred TCR strength from TRB CDR3 properties.

The study made its TRB cDNA libraries by 5' RACE, adding UMI labels. No DNA is given; TCRdb re-called the 5' RACE reads and lists each CDR3 protein once. The sample table sets out about 150,000 distinct CDR3 sequences. The chain combines TRBV5-5 with TRBJ2-1. Sequencing input: naive CXCR3+ CD8+ T cells from blood. Indicated subset: CD45RO-CCR7+CD27+CD95- naive CD8+ T cells expressing CXCR3 (TNR3+). This TCR was sampled from a human donor in good health. Some clones in this sample may be carry-over from other donors' samples. CDR3 region: CASSFVYEQFF.